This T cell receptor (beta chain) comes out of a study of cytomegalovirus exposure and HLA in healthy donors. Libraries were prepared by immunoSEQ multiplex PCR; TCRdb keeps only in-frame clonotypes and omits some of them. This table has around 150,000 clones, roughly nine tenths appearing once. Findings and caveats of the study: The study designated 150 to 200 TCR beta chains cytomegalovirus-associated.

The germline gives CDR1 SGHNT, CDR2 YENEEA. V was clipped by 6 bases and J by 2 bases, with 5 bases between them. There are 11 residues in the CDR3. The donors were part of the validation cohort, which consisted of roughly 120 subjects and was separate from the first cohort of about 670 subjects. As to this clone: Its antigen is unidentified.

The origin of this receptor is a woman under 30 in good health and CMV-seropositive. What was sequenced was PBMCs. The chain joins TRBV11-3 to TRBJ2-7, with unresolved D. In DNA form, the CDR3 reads TGTGCCAGCAGTCGGGCCTACGAGCAGTACTTC. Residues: CASSRAYEQYF.